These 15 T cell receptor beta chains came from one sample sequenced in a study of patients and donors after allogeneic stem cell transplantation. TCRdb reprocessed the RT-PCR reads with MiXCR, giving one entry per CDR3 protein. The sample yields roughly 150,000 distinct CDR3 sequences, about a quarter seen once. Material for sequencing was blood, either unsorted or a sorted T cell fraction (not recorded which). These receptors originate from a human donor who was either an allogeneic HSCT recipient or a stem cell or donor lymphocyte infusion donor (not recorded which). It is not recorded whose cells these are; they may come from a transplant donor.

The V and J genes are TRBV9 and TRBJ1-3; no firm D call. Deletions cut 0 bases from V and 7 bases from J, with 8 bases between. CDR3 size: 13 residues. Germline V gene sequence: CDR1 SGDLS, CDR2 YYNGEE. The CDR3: CASSVEEGNTIYF. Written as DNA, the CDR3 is TGTGCCAGCAGCGTAGAGGAGGGCAACACCATATATTTT.

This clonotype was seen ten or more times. CDR3 bases: TGCGCCAGCAGCTTGACAGGAAATTTGAACACTGAAGCTTTCTTT. Its translation: CASSLTGNLNTEAFF. V gene TRBV5-1 combines with J gene TRBJ1-1, with D tentatively TRBD1 (5 bases). CDR3 length equals 15 residues. CDR1 and CDR2 from the germline V gene are SGHRS and YFSETQ. Trimming stripped 1 base from V and 0 bases from J, with 10 bases between.

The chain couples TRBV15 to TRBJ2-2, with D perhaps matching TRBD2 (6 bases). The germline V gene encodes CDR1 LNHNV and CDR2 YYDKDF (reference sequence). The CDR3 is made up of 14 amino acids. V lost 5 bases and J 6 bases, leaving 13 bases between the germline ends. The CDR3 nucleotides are TGTGCCACCAGCCTAGCGAGAATGGCCGGGGAGCTGTTTTTT. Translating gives CATSLARMAGELFF.

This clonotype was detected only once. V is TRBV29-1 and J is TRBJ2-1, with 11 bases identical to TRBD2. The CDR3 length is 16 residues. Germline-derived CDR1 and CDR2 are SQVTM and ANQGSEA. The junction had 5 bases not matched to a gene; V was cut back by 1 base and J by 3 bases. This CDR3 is CSVEVGLAGRYNEQFF. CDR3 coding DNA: TGCAGCGTTGAAGTTGGACTAGCGGGCCGCTACAATGAGCAGTTCTTC.

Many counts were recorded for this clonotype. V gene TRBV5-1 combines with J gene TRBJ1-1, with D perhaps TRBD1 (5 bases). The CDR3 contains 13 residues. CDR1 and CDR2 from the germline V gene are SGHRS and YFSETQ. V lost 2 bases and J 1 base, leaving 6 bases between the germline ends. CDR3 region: CASSLQENTEAFF. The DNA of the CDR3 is TGCGCCAGCAGCTTACAGGAGAACACTGAAGCTTTCTTT.

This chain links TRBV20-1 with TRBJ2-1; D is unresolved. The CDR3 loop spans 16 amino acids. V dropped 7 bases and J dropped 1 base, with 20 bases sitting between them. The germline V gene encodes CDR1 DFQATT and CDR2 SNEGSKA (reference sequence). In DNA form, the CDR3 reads TGCAGTGTTGGACCAGCGCACGCTATGTCCTACAATGAGCAGTTCTTC. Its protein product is CSVGPAHAMSYNEQFF.

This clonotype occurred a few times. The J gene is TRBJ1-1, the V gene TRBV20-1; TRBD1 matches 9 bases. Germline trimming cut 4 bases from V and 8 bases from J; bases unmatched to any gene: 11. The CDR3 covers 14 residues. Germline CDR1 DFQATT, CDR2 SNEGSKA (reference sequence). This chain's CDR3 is CSAKSGTGTSEAFF. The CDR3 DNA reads TGCAGTGCTAAATCCGGGACAGGGACTTCGGAAGCTTTCTTT.

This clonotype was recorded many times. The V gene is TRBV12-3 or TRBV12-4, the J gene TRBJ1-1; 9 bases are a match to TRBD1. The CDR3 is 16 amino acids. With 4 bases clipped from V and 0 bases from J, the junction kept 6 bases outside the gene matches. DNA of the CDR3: TGTGCCAGCAGTTACAGGGGGCACGGAGTGAACACTGAAGCTTTCTTT. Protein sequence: CASSYRGHGVNTEAFF.

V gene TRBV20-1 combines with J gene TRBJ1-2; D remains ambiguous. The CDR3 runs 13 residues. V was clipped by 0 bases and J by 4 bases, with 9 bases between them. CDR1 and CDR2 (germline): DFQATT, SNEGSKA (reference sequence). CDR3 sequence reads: CSAREGGSYGYTF. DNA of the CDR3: TGCAGTGCTAGAGAGGGAGGTAGCTATGGCTACACCTTC.

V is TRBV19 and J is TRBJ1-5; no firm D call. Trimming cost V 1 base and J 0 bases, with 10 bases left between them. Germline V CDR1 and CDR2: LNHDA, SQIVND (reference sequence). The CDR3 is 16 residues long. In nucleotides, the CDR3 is TGTGCCAGTAGTATAGTGGGAGACGATAGCAATCAGCCCCAGCATTTT. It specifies CASSIVGDDSNQPQHF.

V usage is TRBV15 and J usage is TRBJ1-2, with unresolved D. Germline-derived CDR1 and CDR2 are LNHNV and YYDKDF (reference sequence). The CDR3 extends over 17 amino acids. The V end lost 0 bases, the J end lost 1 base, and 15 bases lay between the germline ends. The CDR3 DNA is TGTGCCACCAGCAGAGATCTCGGTTATAAGGGTAACTATGGCTACACCTTC. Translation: CATSRDLGYKGNYGYTF.

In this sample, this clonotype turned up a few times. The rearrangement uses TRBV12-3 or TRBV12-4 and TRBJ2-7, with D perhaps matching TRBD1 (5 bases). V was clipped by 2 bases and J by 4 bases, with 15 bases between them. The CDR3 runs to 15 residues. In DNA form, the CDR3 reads TGTGCCAGCAGTTTATCGCCAGGGTTTCTGTACGAGCAGTACTTC. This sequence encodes CASSLSPGFLYEQYF.

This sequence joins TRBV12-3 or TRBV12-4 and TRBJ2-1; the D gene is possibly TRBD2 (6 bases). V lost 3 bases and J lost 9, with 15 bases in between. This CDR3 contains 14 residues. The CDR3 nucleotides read TGTGCCAGCAGTTTCGGGAGACGGAGGGGTGAGCAGTTCTTC. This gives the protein CASSFGRRRGEQFF.

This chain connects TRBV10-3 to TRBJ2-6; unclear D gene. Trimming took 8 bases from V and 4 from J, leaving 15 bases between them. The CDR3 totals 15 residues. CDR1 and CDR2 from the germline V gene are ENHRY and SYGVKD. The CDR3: CAILPPTSGANVLTF. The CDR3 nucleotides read TGTGCCATCTTGCCACCCACGTCAGGGGCCAACGTCCTGACTTTC.

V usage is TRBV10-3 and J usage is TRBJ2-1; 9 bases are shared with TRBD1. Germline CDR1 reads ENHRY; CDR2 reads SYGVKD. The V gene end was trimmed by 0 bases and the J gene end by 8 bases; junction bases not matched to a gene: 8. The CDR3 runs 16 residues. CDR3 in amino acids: CAISESGTGFLDEQFF. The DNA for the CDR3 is TGTGCCATCAGTGAGTCGGGGACAGGGTTTTTGGATGAGCAGTTCTTC.